These T cell receptor beta chains were read from a single sample in a study of T cells in Graves' hyperthyroidism and ophthalmopathy. TCRdb reanalysed the multiplex PCR reads using MiXCR and keeps one entry per CDR3 protein. The table includes about 420,000 distinct CDR3 sequences, roughly an eighth detected once. The specimen was blood. These receptors were collected from a young woman with Graves' hyperthyroidism. Both conserved end residues are part of each CDR3. A D gene is named only where the DNA matches it firmly. Clone size appears in some rows only: once, few, many, or a class for an expanded clone.

>-|13|-|TRBV9|TRBJ1-1
TGTGCCAGCAGCACCAGGACATACACTGAAGCTTTCTTT
CASSTRTYTEAFF
>many|12|-|TRBV2|TRBJ1-5
TGTGCCAGCAGTGACACCTATCAGCCCCAGCATTTT
CASSDTYQPQHF
>many|14|TRBD1|TRBV10-3|TRBJ2-7
TGTGCCATCAGTGAAGGGACAGGGGGTTACGAGCAGTACTTC
CAISEGTGGYEQYF
>few|15|-|TRBV9|TRBJ2-3
TGTGCCAGCAGCCCGTATAGCGGACCCCGAGATACGCAGTATTTT
CASSPYSGPRDTQYF
>many|15|TRBD2|TRBV6-5|TRBJ2-7
TGTGCCAGCAGTTACTCCGCGGGAGGGCACTACGAGCAGTACTTC
CASSYSAGGHYEQYF
>-|16|TRBD1|TRBV5-1|TRBJ2-1
TGCGCCAGCAGCTTGGATGGGACAGGGGCCTACAATGAGCAGTTCTTC
CASSLDGTGAYNEQFF
>few|16|TRBD2|TRBV15|TRBJ2-1
TGTACCACCAGCAGAGGGGCTAGCGGCTCCTACAATGAGCAGTTCTTC
CTTSRGASGSYNEQFF
>many|16|TRBD2|TRBV27|TRBJ2-3
TGTGCCAGCACGGCGTCTAGCGGGAGGTTCACAGATACGCAGTATTTT
CASTASSGRFTDTQYF
>few|13|-|TRBV5-1|TRBJ1-6
TGCGCCAGCAACCAGGGAGAGAATTCACCCCTCCACTTT
CASNQGENSPLHF
>many|16|TRBD2|TRBV7-9|TRBJ2-1
TGTGCCAGCAGCTTACCGAGCGGGAGGGTCTACAATGAGCAGTTCTTC
CASSLPSGRVYNEQFF
>-|17|TRBD1|TRBV4-2|TRBJ2-3
TGTGCCAGCAGCCAAGAGTCGGGGACAGGGCGGACAGATACGCAGTATTTT
CASSQESGTGRTDTQYF
>many|11|-|TRBV28|TRBJ2-7
TGTGCCAGCAGTGTCCCGACCGAGCAGTACTTC
CASSVPTEQYF
>many|14|-|TRBV12-3/TRBV12-4|TRBJ2-7
TGTGCCAGCAGTGCCTCCAACAGACCCTACGAGCAGTACTTC
CASSASNRPYEQYF
>many|16|TRBD2|TRBV12-3/TRBV12-4|TRBJ2-1
TGTGCCAGCAGCCCAAGGCCTAGCGGGAGTACAAATGAGCAGTTCTTC
CASSPRPSGSTNEQFF
>few|16|-|TRBV19|TRBJ2-3
TGTGCCAGTAGTGAACCGGGACTCCCACTCGCAGATACGCAGTATTTT
CASSEPGLPLADTQYF
>many|15|-|TRBV11-2|TRBJ2-2
TGTGCCAGCAGCTTATATGGCGGCACAACCGGGGAGCTGTTTTTT
CASSLYGGTTGELFF
>-|16|-|TRBV19|TRBJ2-1
TGTGCCAGTAGTATAGGGGAGCGGGTACCGTACAATGAGCAGTTCTTC
CASSIGERVPYNEQFF
>many|16|TRBD2|TRBV5-1|TRBJ2-3
TGCGCCAGCAGCTTGGCCCCTAGCGGGAGTTCAGATACGCAGTATTTT
CASSLAPSGSSDTQYF
>many|14|-|TRBV7-2|TRBJ1-2
TGTGCCAGCAGCCCCAGAGACTTGTCCTTAGGCTACACCTTC
CASSPRDLSLGYTF
>few|14|TRBD2|TRBV28|TRBJ2-3
TGTGCCAGCAGGGGGACTACCTTCGCAGATACGCAGTATTTT
CASRGTTFADTQYF
>-|13|-|TRBV30|TRBJ1-4
TGTGCCTGGAGTGTAGAAAGGTCTGAAAAACTGTTTTTT
CAWSVERSEKLFF
>few|18|TRBD2|TRBV7-9|TRBJ2-2
TGTGCCAGCAGCTTAAGGGCCAGCGGGGCCTCGAACACCGGGGAGCTGTTTTTT
CASSLRASGASNTGELFF
>many|17|TRBD1|TRBV19|TRBJ2-7
TGTGCCAGTAGTATCCTCCCACACAGGGGGCGCGTATACGAGCAGTACTTC
CASSILPHRGRVYEQYF
>-|12|-|TRBV20-1|TRBJ2-3
TGCAGTGCTAGTCGAATCACAGATACGCAGTATTTT
CSASRITDTQYF
>many|11|-|TRBV5-1|TRBJ2-1
TGCGCCAGCAGCTCCGCCGCTGAGCAGTTCTTC
CASSSAAEQFF
>many|14|-|TRBV20-1|TRBJ1-5
TGCAGTGCTAGATCCGACAGGCTCAATCAGCCCCAGCATTTT
CSARSDRLNQPQHF
>many|15|TRBD2|TRBV5-1|TRBJ2-5
TGCGCCAGCAGCAAGGAGGCTAGCGGACAAGAGACCCAGTACTTC
CASSKEASGQETQYF